What follows is one TCR beta chain and its context. TCRdb analysed the RT-PCR reads with MiXCR anew, one entry per CDR3 protein. The sample carries about 680,000 distinct CDR3 sequences, 14% recorded once. The junction had 6 bases not matched to a gene; V was cut back by 5 bases and J by 9 bases. The CDR3 extends over 14 amino acids. From germline, CDR1 is SEHNR and CDR2 FQNEAQ (reference sequence). The sample was memory CD4+ T cells from blood. This chain uses TRBV7-9 with TRBJ2-1; 11 bases are shared with TRBD2. The receptor was isolated from a female donor in good health, serving as a healthy control. The CDR3 is CASSLLAGVGEQFF. The CDR3 bases are TGTGCCAGCAGCCTACTAGCGGGAGTGGGTGAGCAGTTCTTC. Full variable domain (missing parts from reference TRBV7-9 and TRBJ2-1): DTGVSQNPRHKITKRGQNVTFRCDPISEHNRLYWYRQTLGQGPEFLTYFQNEAQLEKSRLLSDRFSAERPKGSFSTLEIQRTEQGDSAMYLCASSLLAGVGEQFFGPGTRLTVL.